The 24 T cell receptor beta chains below were found in one sample sequenced in a study of CD4 T cells in relation to SARS-CoV-2 and coronaviruses. Only in-frame clones appear in the TCRdb table, and some are missing; sequencing was by immunoSEQ multiplex PCR. The data show roughly 20,000 clones, with 70% to 80% seen just once and about 32% held by the top ten. Their antigens remain unidentified. The unexposed donors gave CD4+ T cells in 2011-2018, prior to COVID-19. CD4+ T cells were isolated from the cells after about 11 days of culture. Sequencing input: CD4+ T cells from PBMCs, cultured in vitro. All receptors derive from a human donor in good health.

CDR3 in DNA: TGCAGCGTGAACCGGGACGAAGACTACGAGCAGTACTTC. Translating gives CSVNRDEDYEQYF. The genes are TRBV29-1 and TRBJ2-7; D is tentatively TRBD1 or TRBD2 (5 bases each). This CDR3 region has 13 residues. Between the trimmed V and J ends, which lost 6 bases and 3 bases, there was a span of 15 bases. Germline-derived CDR1 and CDR2 are SQVTM and ANQGSEA.

The rearrangement links TRBV28 to TRBJ2-4; weak D call: TRBD1 (5 bases). Germline CDR1 and CDR2: MDHEN and SYDVKM. V shed 2 bases and J shed 9 bases, with 5 bases lying between them. There are 11 residues in the CDR3. The CDR3 sequence is CASSLQGIQYF. The CDR3, as DNA: TGTGCCAGCAGTTTACAGGGCATTCAGTACTTC. The variable domain in full, completed from reference TRBV28 and TRBJ2-4, reads DVKVTQSSRYLVKRTGEKVFLECVQDMDHENMFWYRQDPGLGLRLIYFSYDVKMKEKGDIPEGYSVSREKKERFSLILESASTNQTSMYLCASSLQGIQYFGAGTRLSVL.

Concerning this clone itself: At one boundary the junction diverges from the germline segment, which might be a read error. This chain uses TRBV30 with TRBJ2-1; weak D call: TRBD2 (5 bases). The CDR3 spans 12 residues. CDR1 and CDR2 (germline): GTSNPN, SVGIG (reference sequence). The CDR3 sequence is CAWSHPGSRQVF. Here the CDR3 DNA reads TGTGCCTGGAGCCACCCGGGATCTCGGCAGGTCTTC.

V usage is TRBV18 and J usage is TRBJ2-5, with a weak D call TRBD2 (7 bases). Trimming stripped 0 bases from V and 3 bases from J, with 11 bases between. The CDR3 consists of 15 residues. Germline CDR1 KGHSH, CDR2 LQKENI. CDR3 amino acids: CASSPPRGGEETQYF. The CDR3, as DNA: TGTGCCAGCTCACCACCGAGGGGGGGTGAAGAGACCCAGTACTTC.

The CDR3 region has the DNA TGTGCCAGCAGTTTGGGCCAGTCCGGTGGCTACACCTTC. Its protein is CASSLGQSGGYTF. This rearrangement joins TRBV27 to TRBJ1-2, with no clear D. Germline V gene lookup returns CDR1 MNHEY and CDR2 SMNVEV (reference sequence). There are 13 residues in the CDR3. The V end was cut by 3 bases, the J end by 7 bases, with 12 bases between.

The genes are TRBV30 and TRBJ1-2, with unresolved D. This CDR3 comprises 15 residues. Germline CDR1 is GTSNPN and CDR2 is SVGIG (reference sequence). V was cut by 7 bases and J by 0 bases, with 18 bases left in between. The CDR3 DNA sequence: TGTGCCTCAAGAAATAAGGGCTCGACTAACTATGGCTACACCTTC. Translating gives CASRNKGSTNYGYTF.

This clone was seen only once. The rearrangement uses TRBV18 and TRBJ2-4; 7 nucleotides align to TRBD2. This CDR3 is built from 18 residues. Germline trimming cut 4 bases from V and 0 bases from J; bases unmatched to any gene: 12. The germline V gene has CDR1 KGHSH and CDR2 LQKENI. CDR3 sequence (DNA): TGTGCCAGCTCACAGACTAGCCCGGGAGGTCTAGCCAAAAACATTCAGTACTTC. The encoded protein is CASSQTSPGGLAKNIQYF.

This clone appeared a single time. The J gene is TRBJ2-6, the V gene TRBV6-4; TRBD1 aligns across 10 bases. This CDR3 is 18 amino acids long. Germline V gene sequence: CDR1 MRHNA, CDR2 SNTAGT. The V gene end was trimmed by 2 bases and the J gene end by 2 bases; junction bases not matched to a gene: 6. The CDR3 reads CASSDRDRGPTGANVLTF. CDR3 DNA: TGTGCCAGCAGTGACAGGGACAGGGGACCAACTGGGGCCAACGTCCTGACTTTC.

The chain employs TRBV2 and TRBJ1-1; D is undetermined. With 6 bases removed from V and 0 bases from J, the gap between germline ends came to 5 bases. This CDR3 is built from 12 residues. Germline CDR1 and CDR2: SNHLY and FYNNEI. This chain's CDR3 is CASREMNTEAFF. As DNA, the CDR3 is TGTGCCAGCAGGGAGATGAACACTGAAGCTTTCTTT.

This clone showed up just a few times. This chain links TRBV5-1 with TRBJ1-6; D not resolved. The CDR3 has 16 residues. Germline V CDR1 and CDR2: SGHRS, YFSETQ. The V end lost 0 bases, the J end lost 4 bases, and 11 bases lay between the germline ends. CDR3 loop: CASSLGSGGYNSPLHF. The CDR3 DNA follows: TGCGCCAGCAGCTTGGGAAGTGGAGGGTATAATTCACCCCTCCACTTT. The full variable domain, in which reference TRBV5-1 and TRBJ1-6 provide the parts outside the CDR3, is KAGVTQTPRYLIKTRGQQVTLSCSPISGHRSVSWYQQTPGQGLQFLFEYFSETQRNKGNFPGRFSGRQFSNSRSEMNVSTLELGDSALYLCASSLGSGGYNSPLHFGNGTRLTVT.

The V and J genes are TRBV14 and TRBJ2-4; tentatively, D is TRBD2 (6 bases). The germline gives CDR1 SGHDN, CDR2 FVKESK. V lost 5 bases, J lost 7 bases, and 18 bases lay in between. This CDR3 spans 15 amino acids. The CDR3 DNA is TGTGCCAGCAGCGTCACGGGAGACATTAGGAACATTCAGTACTTC. Encoded protein: CASSVTGDIRNIQYF.

The chain uses TRBV5-1 and TRBJ2-3, with D perhaps matching TRBD2 (6 bases). This CDR3 has 15 amino acids. Trimming pared 2 bases from V and 0 bases from J, leaving 10 bases between. CDR1 is SGHRS and CDR2 is YFSETQ in the germline V gene. The DNA for the CDR3 is TGCGCCAGCAGCTTTCGGGGGATTAGCACAGATACGCAGTATTTT. It is translated as CASSFRGISTDTQYF.

This chain joins TRBV4-1 and TRBJ2-7; D is possibly TRBD1 (6 bases). V was trimmed by 4 bases and J by 4 bases, leaving 11 bases between them. Germline values: CDR1 MGHRA, CDR2 YSYEKL. The length of the CDR3 is 13 residues. This chain's CDR3 is CASSPGDQYEQYF. CDR3 DNA: TGCGCCAGCAGCCCAGGGGATCAGTACGAGCAGTACTTC.

This chain connects TRBV15 to TRBJ2-6; D gene ambiguous. CDR1 and CDR2 from the germline V gene are LNHNV and YYDKDF (reference sequence). With 1 base removed from V and 2 bases from J, the gap between germline ends came to 6 bases. The CDR3 length is 15 residues. CDR3: CATSRAGPGANVLTF. CDR3 coding DNA: TGTGCCACCAGCAGAGCCGGGCCTGGGGCCAACGTCCTGACTTTC. Variable domain in full (rest from reference TRBV15 and TRBJ2-6): DAMVIQNPRYQVTQFGKPVTLSCSQTLNHNVMYWYQQKSSQAPKLLFHYYDKDFNNEADTPDNFQSRRPNTSFCFLDIRSPGLGDTAMYLCATSRAGPGANVLTFGAGSRLTVL.

V usage is TRBV5-1 and J usage is TRBJ2-5, with 10 nucleotides matching TRBD2. V lost 0 bases, J lost 1 base, and 3 bases stayed unmatched. The CDR3 is 16 amino acids. Germline-derived CDR1 and CDR2 are SGHRS and YFSETQ. CDR3 amino acids: CASSLGASGGQETQYF. CDR3 nucleotide sequence: TGCGCCAGCAGCTTGGGGGCTAGCGGGGGCCAAGAGACCCAGTACTTC.

This chain joins TRBV28 and TRBJ2-5; the match to TRBD1 covers 10 bases. The trim removed 5 bases at V and 4 bases at J, leaving 1 base unmatched. CDR3 size: 13 residues. Germline V lookup: CDR1 MDHEN, CDR2 SYDVKM. The CDR3 DNA follows: TGTGCCAGCAGTCGACAGGGGGCAGAGACCCAGTACTTC. The encoded protein is CASSRQGAETQYF.

The chain is built from TRBV9 and TRBJ2-7, with D unclear. The CDR3 is 14 residues long. From germline, CDR1 is SGDLS and CDR2 YYNGEE. Trimming cost V 0 bases and J 2 bases, with 9 bases left between them. As DNA, the CDR3 is TGTGCCAGCAGCGTAGGCCAGGACCCCTACGAGCAGTACTTC. Its translation: CASSVGQDPYEQYF.

This clone was seen once. The rearrangement uses TRBV24-1 and TRBJ2-7; 7 bases map to TRBD2. Trimming at V came to 5 bases and at J to 7 bases, leaving 10 bases not matched to a gene. CDR1 and CDR2 from the germline V gene are KGHDR and SFDVKD. The CDR3 has 14 amino acids. CDR3 DNA sequence: TGTGCCACCAGTGGGCGGGAGCCCGGGGGAGAGCAGTACTTC. Protein sequence: CATSGREPGGEQYF.

The rearrangement links TRBV11-2 to TRBJ1-1; D is unresolved. Per germline, CDR1 SGHAT and CDR2 FQNNGV. The CDR3 covers 14 residues. Trimming shortened V by 1 base and J by 1 base, and 7 bases separated the two germline ends. The CDR3 DNA reads TGTGCCAGCAGCTTAGGATTTTCGAACACTGAAGCTTTCTTT. Protein sequence: CASSLGFSNTEAFF.

The V call is TRBV5-1, the J call TRBJ2-7; D is tentatively TRBD1 or TRBD2 (5 bases each). The CDR3 has 14 amino acids. CDR1 is SGHRS, CDR2 YFSETQ, per germline. Trimming took 3 bases from V and 1 from J, leaving 11 bases between them. The CDR3 DNA sequence: TGCGCCAGCAGCTACCGGGACGGGTCCTACGAGCAGTACTTC. This codes for CASSYRDGSYEQYF.

V and J are TRBV4-1 and TRBJ2-2; TRBD1 aligns across 8 bases. With 0 bases clipped from V and 2 bases from J, the junction kept 2 bases outside the gene matches. The CDR3 runs 16 residues. Germline values: CDR1 MGHRA, CDR2 YSYEKL. The CDR3 DNA reads as TGCGCCAGCAGCCAAGAGACAGGGGCCAACACCGGGGAGCTGTTTTTT. It encodes CASSQETGANTGELFF.

The V call is TRBV3-1 (or the pseudogene TRBV3-2), the J call TRBJ1-6; D unclear. The CDR3 runs 18 residues. Trimming cost V 5 bases and J 5 bases, with 22 bases left between them. Germline V gene sequence: CDR1 LGHDT, CDR2 YNNKEL (reference sequence). Here the CDR3 reads CASSVTNPIIHHNSPLHF. CDR3 bases: TGTGCCAGCAGCGTAACGAATCCCATCATACATCATAATTCACCCCTCCACTTT.

The V call is TRBV24-1, the J call TRBJ2-4, with 7 nucleotides matching TRBD1. The CDR3 loop spans 16 amino acids. Germline CDR1 and CDR2: KGHDR and SFDVKD. V lost 3 bases and J lost 6; bases outside the gene matches: 10. The CDR3 region has the DNA TGTGCCACCAGTGATAACGCCCTGGGACAGAGAAACATTCAGTACTTC. Translating gives CATSDNALGQRNIQYF.

The chain couples TRBV5-1 to TRBJ2-1; D is undetermined. Germline CDR1 is SGHRS and CDR2 is YFSETQ. This CDR3 spans 16 amino acids. V was cut by 0 bases and J by 0 bases, with 10 bases left in between. CDR3 nucleotide sequence: TGCGCCAGCAGCTTGGTGTCAGGACCCTCCTACAATGAGCAGTTCTTC. This codes for CASSLVSGPSYNEQFF.